The 6 T cell receptor beta chains below all came from one sample that was sequenced in a study of cytomegalovirus exposure and HLA in healthy donors. The primer mix had 60 Vbeta and 13 Jbeta primers. The method was immunoSEQ multiplex PCR; TCRdb's version includes in-frame clones alone and lacks a portion of them. The sample consists of approximately 70,000 clones, 74% of them appearing once. Sequencing input: PBMCs. These receptors came from a woman aged 60-75 years in good health and CMV-seropositive.

This clone was detected only a few times. The chain couples TRBV30 to TRBJ2-1, with TRBD1 as a possible D gene (5 bases). Per germline, CDR1 GTSNPN and CDR2 SVGIG (reference sequence). Trimming removed 3 bases at V and 7 bases at J, with 13 bases between. The length of the CDR3 is 13 residues. Written as DNA, the CDR3 is TGTGCCTGGAGCAGGGATCGGTTGAATGAGCAGTTCTTC. Its translation is CAWSRDRLNEQFF.

V gene TRBV6-5 combines with J gene TRBJ1-4; TRBD1 might be the D (5 bases). V was trimmed by 0 bases and J by 6 bases, leaving 11 bases between them. The CDR3 covers 15 residues. The germline CDR1 and CDR2 sequences are MNHEY and SVGAGI. As DNA, the CDR3 is TGTGCCAGCAGTTACTCAGCAGGGTTTGATGAAAAACTGTTTTTT. It yields the protein CASSYSAGFDEKLFF.

V gene TRBV28 combines with J gene TRBJ2-3, with D perhaps TRBD1 (6 bases). This CDR3 region has 15 residues. Germline CDR1 reads MDHEN; CDR2 reads SYDVKM. V gave up 3 bases and J gave up 1 base, with 11 bases separating them. The CDR3 protein is CASSFAAGGTDTQYF. In DNA, the CDR3 is TGTGCCAGCAGTTTCGCGGCAGGGGGCACAGATACGCAGTATTTT.

CDR3 residues: CASSYKGLAYNEQFF. CDR3 sequence (DNA): TGTGCCAGCAGTTACAAAGGACTAGCCTACAATGAGCAGTTCTTC. This chain connects TRBV6-5 to TRBJ2-1, with 7 bases matching TRBD2. V gave up 2 bases and J gave up 2 bases; unmatched junction bases: 3. The germline CDR1 and CDR2 sequences are MNHEY and SVGAGI. The length of the CDR3 is 15 residues.

The genes are TRBV7-8 and TRBJ2-7; 9 bases match TRBD1. The CDR3 is 15 residues long. With V trimmed by 3 bases and J by 0 bases, 3 bases remained unmatched. Germline CDR1 and CDR2: SGHVS and FQNEAQ. The DNA for the CDR3 is TGTGCCAGCAGCTTGTCGGACAGGGGCTCCTACGAGCAGTACTTC. Its translation is CASSLSDRGSYEQYF.

This clone was picked up many times. V and J are TRBV6-1 and TRBJ2-7; D unclear. CDR3 length: 10 amino acids. The germline V gene has CDR1 MNHNS and CDR2 SASEGT. The germline V and J ends were trimmed by 7 bases and 3 bases, with 4 bases remaining between them. CDR3 in DNA: TGTGCCAGCAATCTCTACGAGCAGTACTTC. This sequence encodes CASNLYEQYF.